The 21 T cell receptor beta chains reported below all come from one sample, sequenced in a study of blood T cell repertoires in COVID-19. Measured with immunoSEQ multiplex PCR; TCRdb has only the in-frame clones, and not every one. Seen here are roughly 38,000 clones, 86% observed once, and the top ten hold around 20%. The sequenced sample consisted of peripheral blood. Every receptor here comes from a man aged 50-60 years in a cohort sampled during active COVID-19.

V usage is TRBV12-3 or TRBV12-4 and J usage is TRBJ2-1; D might be TRBD1 (5 bases). The CDR3 is 12 residues long. The V end was cut by 3 bases, the J end by 9 bases, with 9 bases between. CDR3 region: CASSLWGIEQFF. CDR3 nucleotide sequence: TGTGCCAGCAGTTTGTGGGGCATTGAGCAGTTCTTC.

The chain links TRBV9 to TRBJ2-4; D is unresolved. CDR3 length equals 16 residues. V lost 0 bases and J lost 1, with 11 bases in between. Germline V gives CDR1 SGDLS, CDR2 YYNGEE. The CDR3 DNA reads TGTGCCAGCAGCGTAGTGCCGGGTGGGGCCAAAAACATTCAGTACTTC. The encoded protein is CASSVVPGGAKNIQYF.

The J gene is TRBJ2-7, the V gene TRBV12-3 or TRBV12-4, with 7 bases identical to TRBD1. V lost 7 bases and J lost 2; bases outside the gene matches: 2. The CDR3 has 12 residues. The CDR3 nucleotides read TGTGCCAGCACCCAGGGGGCCTACGAGCAGTACTTC. Its translation: CASTQGAYEQYF.

The chain joins TRBV7-6 to TRBJ2-2; TRBD2 might be the D (6 bases). V dropped 5 bases and J dropped 8 bases, with 9 bases sitting between them. The length of the CDR3 is 12 residues. CDR1 and CDR2 from the germline V gene are SGHVS and FNYEAQ. For the CDR3, the DNA is TGTGCCAGCAGCCCGGGGGTGGGGGAGCTGTTTTTT. It yields the protein CASSPGVGELFF.

This clone came up once. This chain uses TRBV5-1 with TRBJ2-5; no definite D call. Germline V gene sequence: CDR1 SGHRS, CDR2 YFSETQ. The V end was cut by 0 bases, the J end by 1 base, with 16 bases between. The CDR3 has 17 residues. CDR3 residues: CASSLAGEVLSQETQYF. The CDR3 nucleotides are TGCGCCAGCAGCTTGGCCGGAGAGGTGCTTTCCCAAGAGACCCAGTACTTC.

The genes are TRBV11-3 and TRBJ2-1; 10 bases agree with TRBD2. V lost 6 bases and J lost 5; bases outside the gene matches: 4. The germline gives CDR1 SGHNT, CDR2 YENEEA. This CDR3 has 14 amino acids. The CDR3 DNA is TGTGCCAGCAGTGTTACTAGCGGGGACAATGAGCAGTTCTTC. Translation gives CASSVTSGDNEQFF.

Regarding this clone: The junction shows a germline mismatch at one end, possibly a read error. The chain links TRBV9 to TRBJ2-1; D unresolved. The germline gives CDR1 SGDLS, CDR2 YYNGEE. The CDR3 extends over 13 amino acids. The CDR3 coding sequence is TGTGCCAGCAACCTCGACGCTGACAATGGGCAGTTCTTC. Protein: CASNLDADNGQFF.

The rearrangement joins TRBV3-1 (or the pseudogene TRBV3-2) to TRBJ2-5; 10 nucleotides match TRBD2. The CDR3 contains 17 residues. Germline CDR1 and CDR2: LGHDT and YNNKEL (reference sequence). Trimming cost V 0 bases and J 4 bases; bases outside gene matches: 8. The CDR3 spells CASSQESGGASGETQYF. CDR3 nucleotide sequence: TGTGCCAGCAGCCAAGAGAGCGGGGGGGCCTCAGGAGAGACCCAGTACTTC.

This sequence joins TRBV9 and TRBJ2-1; TRBD2 matches 8 bases. The ends lost 3 bases at V and 1 base at J; junction bases unmatched: 3. This CDR3 spans 15 amino acids. The V gene's germline CDR1 is SGDLS and CDR2 YYNGEE. This CDR3 reads CASSAGGSSYNEQFF. DNA for the CDR3: TGTGCCAGCAGCGCGGGGGGGTCTTCCTACAATGAGCAGTTCTTC.

This chain joins TRBV5-6 and TRBJ2-1; TRBD2 is a possible D gene (6 bases). Germline V lookup: CDR1 SGHDT, CDR2 YYEEEE. CDR3 size: 14 residues. The germline V and J ends were trimmed by 4 bases and 2 bases, with 10 bases remaining between them. The CDR3 DNA reads as TGTGCCAGCAGCCCGGGCGGGACCTACAATGAGCAGTTCTTC. This translates into CASSPGGTYNEQFF. The variable domain in full, completed from reference TRBV5-6 and TRBJ2-1, reads DAGVTQSPTHLIKTRGQQVTLRCSPKSGHDTVSWYQQALGQGPQFIFQYYEEEERQRGNFPDRFSGHQFPNYSSELNVNALLLGDSALYLCASSPGGTYNEQFFGPGTRLTVL.

This chain links TRBV10-3 with TRBJ1-2; D gene uncertain. Trimming removed 11 bases at V and 1 base at J, with 17 bases between. This CDR3 has 14 residues. Germline assignment: CDR1 ENHRY and CDR2 SYGVKD. The CDR3 nucleotides are TGTGCCTCATGGGCGGGTCACCTTAACTATGGCTACACCTTC. It translates to CASWAGHLNYGYTF.

This chain links TRBV5-1 with TRBJ1-1; D ambiguous. The V and J ends lost 3 bases and 1 base respectively, with 7 bases between them. Germline V lookup: CDR1 SGHRS, CDR2 YFSETQ. The CDR3 is made up of 13 amino acids. CDR3 bases: TGCGCCAGCAGCTCGGGATCGAACACTGAAGCTTTCTTT. Translation gives CASSSGSNTEAFF.

V gene TRBV6-5 combines with J gene TRBJ2-5, with D hard to call. CDR1 MNHEY and CDR2 SVGAGI come from the germline V gene. The CDR3 length is 14 residues. With 2 bases removed from V and 7 bases from J, the gap between germline ends came to 14 bases. CDR3 residues: CASSYEARSSTQYF. In DNA, the CDR3 is TGTGCCAGCAGTTACGAGGCGCGGTCGTCGACCCAGTACTTC.

This chain uses TRBV4-2 with TRBJ2-3; D not resolved. CDR1 and CDR2 (germline): LGHNA, YNFKEQ. The CDR3 runs 13 residues. The ends were cut back, 3 bases at V and 2 bases at J, with 6 bases in the middle. CDR3 residues: CASSQTTTDTQYF. The CDR3 region has the DNA TGTGCCAGCAGCCAGACAACCACAGATACGCAGTATTTT.

The V gene is TRBV7-9, the J gene TRBJ2-1; 8 bases are shared with TRBD2. The germline CDR1 and CDR2 sequences are SEHNR and FQNEAQ (reference sequence). The CDR3 runs to 17 residues. V trimming: 1 base; J trimming: 0 bases; junction bases outside the gene matches: 5. Written as DNA, the CDR3 is TGTGCCAGCAGCTTAGGGGCGGGAGGAACCTCCTACAATGAGCAGTTCTTC. Amino acids: CASSLGAGGTSYNEQFF.

This clone was seen only a few times. The gene calls are TRBV30 and TRBJ2-7, with 7 bases lining up with TRBD2. The germline gives CDR1 GTSNPN, CDR2 SVGIG (reference sequence). CDR3 length: 14 amino acids. The J segment lost 5 bases and the V segment lost 1 base, leaving 8 bases of the junction unmatched. CDR3 coding DNA: TGTGCCTGGAGTGGGCTAGCGGACCTTGACGAGCAGTACTTC. As protein: CAWSGLADLDEQYF.

The chain has TRBV7-9 and TRBJ2-3; 7 nucleotides line up with TRBD2. V lost 2 bases, J lost 7 bases, and 12 bases stayed unmatched. The V gene's germline CDR1 is SEHNR and CDR2 FQNEAQ (reference sequence). There are 16 residues in the CDR3. The CDR3 sequence is CASSLLRAGWQHTQYF. CDR3 bases: TGTGCCAGCAGCTTATTAAGAGCGGGGTGGCAACATACGCAGTATTTT.

The chain recombines TRBV18 with TRBJ2-2, with unresolved D. This CDR3 spans 13 amino acids. The V end was cut by 2 bases, the J end by 4 bases, with 5 bases between. CDR1 is KGHSH and CDR2 is LQKENI in the germline V gene. The CDR3 here is CASSPTATGELFF. The CDR3 DNA follows: TGTGCCAGCTCACCAACTGCCACCGGGGAGCTGTTTTTT.

This chain uses TRBV6-2 or TRBV6-3 with TRBJ2-1; the match to TRBD1 covers 7 bases. Germline assignment: CDR1 MNHEY and CDR2 SVGEGT. The CDR3 is made up of 15 amino acids. Trimming cost V 5 bases and J 7 bases; bases outside gene matches: 11. The CDR3 region is CASSIDREIINEQFF. In DNA, the CDR3 is TGTGCCAGCAGTATTGACAGGGAAATAATAAATGAGCAGTTCTTC.

The V gene is TRBV30, the J gene TRBJ1-1; the D is unclear. Germline V lookup: CDR1 GTSNPN, CDR2 SVGIG (reference sequence). V lost 5 bases and J lost 2, with 12 bases in between. There are 13 residues in the CDR3. The CDR3 spells CAWSAVRNTEAFF. The CDR3 nucleotides are TGTGCCTGGTCCGCGGTTCGAAACACTGAAGCTTTCTTT.

The rearrangement joins TRBV7-6 to TRBJ2-5, with 7 bases lining up with TRBD1. Losses at the gene ends were 8 bases for V and 5 bases for J; bases not matched to a gene: 20. The CDR3 totals 17 residues. Per germline, CDR1 SGHVS and CDR2 FNYEAQ. For the CDR3, the DNA is TGTGCCAGCTCCCCTCCCCCCGACAGGGTGGAGAAGGAGACCCAGTACTTC. Translated, it gives CASSPPPDRVEKETQYF.